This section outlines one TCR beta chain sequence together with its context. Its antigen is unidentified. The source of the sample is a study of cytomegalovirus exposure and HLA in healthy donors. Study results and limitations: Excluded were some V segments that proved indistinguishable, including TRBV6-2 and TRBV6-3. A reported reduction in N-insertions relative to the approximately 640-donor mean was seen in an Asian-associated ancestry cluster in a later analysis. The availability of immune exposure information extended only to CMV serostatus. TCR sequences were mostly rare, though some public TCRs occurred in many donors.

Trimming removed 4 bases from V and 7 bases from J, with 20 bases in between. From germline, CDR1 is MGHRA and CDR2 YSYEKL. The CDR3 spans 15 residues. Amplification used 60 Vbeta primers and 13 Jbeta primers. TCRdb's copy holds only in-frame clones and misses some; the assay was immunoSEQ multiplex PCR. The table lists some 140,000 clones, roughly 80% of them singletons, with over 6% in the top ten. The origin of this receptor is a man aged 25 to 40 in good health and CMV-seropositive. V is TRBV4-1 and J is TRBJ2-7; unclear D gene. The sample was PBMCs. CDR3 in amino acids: CASSRVNDGFSEQYF. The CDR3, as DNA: TGCGCCAGCAGCCGAGTGAATGACGGGTTCAGTGAGCAGTACTTC.